These 8 T cell receptor beta chains originate from one sample sequenced in a study of neurological immune-mediated disorders. TCRdb re-called the 5' RACE reads through MiXCR, storing one row per CDR3 protein. Here the sample spans 50,000 or so distinct CDR3 sequences, about 23% being singletons. Sequenced: PBMCs. The receptors derive from a woman aged 65 to 85 in good health.

This clonotype appeared many times. The rearrangement uses TRBV29-1 and TRBJ2-3; the D call may be TRBD1 or TRBD2 (6 bases each). The CDR3 sequence is 12 residues long. Per the germline V gene, CDR1 is SQVTM and CDR2 is ANQGSEA. Trimming took off 4 bases at V and 6 bases at J, with 11 bases between the two ends. CDR3 nucleotides: TGCAGCGTTGCCGGGGGCGCGGATACGCAGTATTTT. It specifies CSVAGGADTQYF.

This clonotype was found many times. The chain links TRBV3-1 to TRBJ1-6; perhaps TRBD1 as D (6 bases). The CDR3 runs 14 residues. V shed 2 bases and J shed 6 bases, with 8 bases lying between them. Per the germline V gene, CDR1 is LGHDT and CDR2 is YNNKEL (reference sequence). CDR3 amino acids: CASSQQDSNSPLHF. For the CDR3, the DNA is TGTGCCAGCAGCCAACAGGACAGTAATTCACCCCTCCACTTT.

This clonotype was recorded a few times. The chain is built from TRBV3-1 and TRBJ2-5; weak D call: TRBD1 (5 bases). V shed 0 bases and J shed 2 bases, with 7 bases lying between them. CDR1 LGHDT and CDR2 YNNKEL come from the germline V gene (reference sequence). This CDR3 has 14 amino acids. CDR3 protein: CASSQEGQQETQYF. CDR3 in DNA: TGTGCCAGCAGCCAAGAGGGGCAGCAAGAGACCCAGTACTTC.

This clonotype has ten or more counts. The chain combines TRBV12-3 or TRBV12-4 with TRBJ1-5, with 8 bases lining up with TRBD1. J was trimmed by 2 bases and V by 6 bases; bases with no gene match: 3. There are 14 residues in the CDR3. Written as DNA, the CDR3 is TGTGCCAGCAGCCCACAGGGGGGCAATCAGCCCCAGCATTTT. Its protein product is CASSPQGGNQPQHF.

In this sample, this clonotype turned up a few times. The rearrangement links TRBV11-2 to TRBJ2-2; no firm D call. Germline V gives CDR1 SGHAT, CDR2 FQNNGV. This CDR3 is 14 amino acids long. V lost 2 bases and J 0 bases, leaving 4 bases between the germline ends. The CDR3 nucleotides read TGTGCCAGCAGCTTACAAACGAACACCGGGGAGCTGTTTTTT. It is translated as CASSLQTNTGELFF.

Many counts were recorded for this clonotype. The chain combines TRBV12-3 or TRBV12-4 with TRBJ2-4; no reliable D call. Trimming shortened V by 3 bases and J by 9 bases, and 6 bases separated the two germline ends. This CDR3 comprises 11 residues. CDR3 residues: CASSFLGIQYF. The CDR3 DNA reads as TGTGCCAGCAGTTTTCTCGGCATTCAGTACTTC.

This clonotype was seen ten or more times. The chain joins TRBV20-1 to TRBJ1-2; D is undetermined. The CDR3 spans 12 residues. Trimming took 6 bases from V and 3 from J, leaving 11 bases between them. Germline V lookup: CDR1 DFQATT, CDR2 SNEGSKA (reference sequence). DNA of the CDR3: TGCAGTGCCCCTCCATGGGACTATGGCTACACCTTC. Amino acids: CSAPPWDYGYTF.

At least ten counts were recorded for this clonotype. The CDR3 spells CSVLAGGSQETQYF. Here the CDR3 DNA reads TGCAGTGTACTAGCGGGAGGTTCCCAAGAGACCCAGTACTTC. The V call is TRBV20-1, the J call TRBJ2-5; 12 nucleotides line up with TRBD2. CDR3 length equals 14 residues. V lost 7 bases to trimming and J lost 1 base; unmatched junction nucleotides: 4. Germline V CDR1 and CDR2: DFQATT, SNEGSKA (reference sequence).